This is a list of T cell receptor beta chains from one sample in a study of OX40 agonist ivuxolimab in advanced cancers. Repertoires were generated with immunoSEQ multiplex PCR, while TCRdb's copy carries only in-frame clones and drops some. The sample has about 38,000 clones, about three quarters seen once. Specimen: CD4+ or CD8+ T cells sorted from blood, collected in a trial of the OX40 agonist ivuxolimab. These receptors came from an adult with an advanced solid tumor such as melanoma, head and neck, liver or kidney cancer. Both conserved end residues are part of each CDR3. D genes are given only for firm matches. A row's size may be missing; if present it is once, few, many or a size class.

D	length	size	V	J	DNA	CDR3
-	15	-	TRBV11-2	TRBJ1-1	TGTGCCAGCAGCTTAATGGGTGGGGGGAACACTGAAGCTTTCTTT	CASSLMGGGNTEAFF
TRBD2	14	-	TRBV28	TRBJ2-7	TGTGCCAGCAGTTTCCTAGCGGGAGATGGCGAGCAGTACTTC	CASSFLAGDGEQYF
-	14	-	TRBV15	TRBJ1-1	TGTGCCACCAGCAGAGGGACTGTCGACACTGAAGCTTTCTTT	CATSRGTVDTEAFF
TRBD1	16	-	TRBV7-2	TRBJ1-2	TGTGCCAGCAGCTCACAACCCGGGACAGGGGGGGAAGGCTACACCTTC	CASSSQPGTGGEGYTF
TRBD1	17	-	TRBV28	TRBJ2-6	TGTGCCAGCAGTGCCGGGACAGGGGTCACTGGGGCCAACGTCCTGACTTTC	CASSAGTGVTGANVLTF
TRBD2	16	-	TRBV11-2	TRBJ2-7	TGTGCCAGCAGCTCTAGCGGGCGGGCGAGCTCCTACGAGCAGTACTTC	CASSSSGRASSYEQYF
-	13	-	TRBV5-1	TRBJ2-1	TGCGCCAGCAGCTTGGATTCCTACAATGAGCAGTTCTTC	CASSLDSYNEQFF
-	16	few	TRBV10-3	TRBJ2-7	TGTGCCATCAGTGAACTACCCGACAGTCTATCCTACGAGCAGTACTTC	CAISELPDSLSYEQYF
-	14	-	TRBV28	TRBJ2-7	TGTGCCAGCAGTTTGACGGGGGCTACCAGCGAGCAGTACTTC	CASSLTGATSEQYF
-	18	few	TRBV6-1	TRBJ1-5	TGTGCCAGCAGTGAGGGGAGCGCGGTTGGACGGCTCAATCAGCCCCAGCATTTT	CASSEGSAVGRLNQPQHF
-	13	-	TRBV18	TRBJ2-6	TGTGCCAGCTCATCCTCTGGGGCCAACGTCCTGACTTTC	CASSSSGANVLTF
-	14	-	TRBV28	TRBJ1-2	TGTGCCAGCATTCGGGGGGGCGCCTACTATGGCTACACCTTC	CASIRGGAYYGYTF
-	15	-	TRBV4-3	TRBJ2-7	TGCGCCAGCAGCCAAGACATCCCTCCCTACTACGAGCAGTACTTC	CASSQDIPPYYEQYF
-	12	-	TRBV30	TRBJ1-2	TGTGCCTGGAGGAGGGGTAACTATGGCTACACCTTC	CAWRRGNYGYTF
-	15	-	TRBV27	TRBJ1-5	TGTGCCAGCAGCCGCCAGGGACGAGGGGATCAGCCCCAGCAGTTT	CASSRQGRGDQPQQF
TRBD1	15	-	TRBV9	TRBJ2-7	TGTGCCAGCAGCCCACTCCGGGACAGGCCCTACGAGCAGTACTTC	CASSPLRDRPYEQYF
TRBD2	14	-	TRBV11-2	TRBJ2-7	TGTGCCAGCAGCCCCGGGACTAGCGTCTACGAGCAGTACTTC	CASSPGTSVYEQYF
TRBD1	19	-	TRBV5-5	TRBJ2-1	TGTGCCAGCAGAGCCCGGACAGGGGGCCTTCTTGACTCCTACAATGAGCAGTTCTTC	CASRARTGGLLDSYNEQFF
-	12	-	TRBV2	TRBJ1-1	TGTGCCGGAAATCAGGGACCCACTGAAGCTTTCTTT	CAGNQGPTEAFF
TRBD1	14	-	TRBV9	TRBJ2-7	TGTGCCAGCAGCGCCGGGACAGGGTTTGGCGAGCAGTACTTC	CASSAGTGFGEQYF
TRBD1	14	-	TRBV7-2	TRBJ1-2	TGTGCCAGCAGCCAATCGACAGGGCCCTATGGCTACACCTTC	CASSQSTGPYGYTF
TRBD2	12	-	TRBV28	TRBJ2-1	TGTGCCAGCAGTGGAAGACTAGCGGAGCAGTTCTTC	CASSGRLAEQFF
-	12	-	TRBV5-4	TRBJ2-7	TGTGCCAGCAGCTTAAGGCCCTACGAGCAGTACTTC	CASSLRPYEQYF
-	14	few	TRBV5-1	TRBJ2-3	TGCGCCAGCAGCTTGAAATCTAGCGCAGATACGCAGTATTTT	CASSLKSSADTQYF
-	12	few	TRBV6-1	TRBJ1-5	TGTGCCAGCAGTGAACGGTCTCAGCCCCAGCATTTT	CASSERSQPQHF
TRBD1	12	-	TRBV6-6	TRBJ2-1	TGTGCCAGCACCCCCAGGGGGAATGAGCAGTTCTTC	CASTPRGNEQFF
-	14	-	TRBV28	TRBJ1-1	TGTGCCAGCAGTTCCGGGAATGTTGTGCCTGAAGCTTTCTTT	CASSSGNVVPEAFF
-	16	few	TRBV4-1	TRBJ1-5	TGCGCCAGCAGCCAAGATGTCAGGGCTAGCAATCAGCCCCAGCATTTT	CASSQDVRASNQPQHF
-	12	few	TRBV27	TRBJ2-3	TGTGCCAGCAGTTCGCGGGGAGATACGCAGTATTTT	CASSSRGDTQYF
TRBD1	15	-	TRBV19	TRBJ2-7	TGTGCCAGTAGTCTTTCAGGGGGCCAAGCCTACGAGCAGTACTTC	CASSLSGGQAYEQYF
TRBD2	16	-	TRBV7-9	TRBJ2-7	TGTGCCAGCAGCCCTGCTACGGGAGGTCTGACCTACGAGCAGTACTTC	CASSPATGGLTYEQYF
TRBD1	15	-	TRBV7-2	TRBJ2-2	TGTGCCAGCAGCTTAGGACAGGGCCACACCGGGGAGCTGTTTTTT	CASSLGQGHTGELFF
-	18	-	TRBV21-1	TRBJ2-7	TGTGCCAGCAGCAAAGATCGGGGGGCTAGCTTCAGTCCCTACGAGCAGTACTTC	CASSKDRGASFSPYEQYF
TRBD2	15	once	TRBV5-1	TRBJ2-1	TGCGCCAGCAGCCTGCTAGCGGGAGGCTACAATGAGCAGTTCTTC	CASSLLAGGYNEQFF
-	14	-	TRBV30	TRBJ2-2	TGTGCCTGGAGTGTACCCAGCAACACCGGGGAGCTGTTTTTT	CAWSVPSNTGELFF
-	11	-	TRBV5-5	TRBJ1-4	TGTGCCAGCGGGGATAATGAAAAACTGTTTTTT	CASGDNEKLFF
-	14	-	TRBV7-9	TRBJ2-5	TGTGCCAGCAGCTTAGTATACAGGGAGGAGACCCAGTACTTC	CASSLVYREETQYF
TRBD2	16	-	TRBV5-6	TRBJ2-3	TGTGCCAGCAGCGCCGGGACTAGCGGACGCACAGATACGCAGTATTTT	CASSAGTSGRTDTQYF
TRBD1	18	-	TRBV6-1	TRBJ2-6	TGTGCCAGCAGTGAAGCGGGGACAGGGGGCGGCTGGGCCAACGTCCTGACTTTC	CASSEAGTGGGWANVLTF